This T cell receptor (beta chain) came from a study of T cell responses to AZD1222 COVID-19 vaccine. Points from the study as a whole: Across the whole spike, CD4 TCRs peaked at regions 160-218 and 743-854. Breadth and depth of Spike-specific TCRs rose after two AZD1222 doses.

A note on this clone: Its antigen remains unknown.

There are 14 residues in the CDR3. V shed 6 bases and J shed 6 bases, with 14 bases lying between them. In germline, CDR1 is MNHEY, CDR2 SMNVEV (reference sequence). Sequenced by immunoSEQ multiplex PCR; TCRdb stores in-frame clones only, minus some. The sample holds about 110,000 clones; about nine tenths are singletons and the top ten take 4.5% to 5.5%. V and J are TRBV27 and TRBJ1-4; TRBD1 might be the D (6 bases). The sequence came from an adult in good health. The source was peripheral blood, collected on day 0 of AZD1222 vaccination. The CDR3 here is CASSPSRGDEKLFF. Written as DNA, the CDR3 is TGTGCCAGCAGCCCGTCCAGGGGTGATGAAAAACTGTTTTTT.